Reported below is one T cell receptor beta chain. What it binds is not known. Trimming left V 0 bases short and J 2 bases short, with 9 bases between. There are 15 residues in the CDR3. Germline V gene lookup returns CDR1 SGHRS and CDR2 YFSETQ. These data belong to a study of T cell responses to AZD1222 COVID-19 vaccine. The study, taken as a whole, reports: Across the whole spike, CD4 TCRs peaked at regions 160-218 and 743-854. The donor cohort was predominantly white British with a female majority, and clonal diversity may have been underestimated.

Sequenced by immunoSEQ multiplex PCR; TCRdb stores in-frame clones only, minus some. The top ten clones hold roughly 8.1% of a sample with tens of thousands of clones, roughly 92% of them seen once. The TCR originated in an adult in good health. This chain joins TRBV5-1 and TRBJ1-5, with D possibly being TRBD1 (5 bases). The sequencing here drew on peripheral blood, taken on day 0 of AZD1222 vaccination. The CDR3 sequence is CASSLEGTGNQPQHF. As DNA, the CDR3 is TGCGCCAGCAGCTTGGAGGGGACCGGCAATCAGCCCCAGCATTTT. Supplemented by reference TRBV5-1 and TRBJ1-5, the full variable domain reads KAGVTQTPRYLIKTRGQQVTLSCSPISGHRSVSWYQQTPGQGLQFLFEYFSETQRNKGNFPGRFSGRQFSNSRSEMNVSTLELGDSALYLCASSLEGTGNQPQHFGDGTRLSIL.